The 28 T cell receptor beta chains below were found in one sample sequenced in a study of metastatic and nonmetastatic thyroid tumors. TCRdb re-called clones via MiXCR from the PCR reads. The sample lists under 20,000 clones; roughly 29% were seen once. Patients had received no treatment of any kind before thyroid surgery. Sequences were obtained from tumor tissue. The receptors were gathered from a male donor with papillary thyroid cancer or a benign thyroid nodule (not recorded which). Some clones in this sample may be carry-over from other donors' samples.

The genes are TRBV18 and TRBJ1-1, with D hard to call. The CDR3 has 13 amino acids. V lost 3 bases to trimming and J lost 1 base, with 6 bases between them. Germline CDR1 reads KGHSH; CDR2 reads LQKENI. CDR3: CASSPNRNTEAFF. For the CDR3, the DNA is TGTGCCAGCTCACCCAACAGGAACACTGAAGCTTTCTTT.

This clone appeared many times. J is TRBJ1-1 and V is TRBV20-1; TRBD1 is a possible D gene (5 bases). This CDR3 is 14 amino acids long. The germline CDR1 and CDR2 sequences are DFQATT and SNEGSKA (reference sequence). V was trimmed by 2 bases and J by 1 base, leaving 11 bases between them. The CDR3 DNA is TGCAGTGCTAGAAAAACAGGAAGGAACACTGAAGCTTTCTTT. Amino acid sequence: CSARKTGRNTEAFF.

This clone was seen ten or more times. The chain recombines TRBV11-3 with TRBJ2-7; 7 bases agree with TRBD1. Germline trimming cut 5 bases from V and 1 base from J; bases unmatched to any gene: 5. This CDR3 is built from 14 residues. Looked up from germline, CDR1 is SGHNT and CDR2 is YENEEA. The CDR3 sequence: CASSLGTASYEQYF. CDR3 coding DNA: TGTGCCAGCAGCCTCGGGACAGCTTCCTACGAGCAGTACTTC.

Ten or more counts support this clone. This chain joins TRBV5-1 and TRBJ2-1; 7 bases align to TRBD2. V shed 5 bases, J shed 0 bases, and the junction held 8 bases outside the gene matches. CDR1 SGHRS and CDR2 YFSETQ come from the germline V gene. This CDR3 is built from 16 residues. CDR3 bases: TGCGCCAGCAGTGGGGGGACTATCCGCTCCTACAATGAGCAGTTCTTC. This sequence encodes CASSGGTIRSYNEQFF.

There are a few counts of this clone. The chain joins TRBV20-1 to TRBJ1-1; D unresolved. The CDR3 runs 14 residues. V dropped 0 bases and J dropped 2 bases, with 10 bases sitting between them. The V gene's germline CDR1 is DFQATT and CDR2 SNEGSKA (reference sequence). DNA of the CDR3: TGCAGTGCTAGAGATATGGGCAGTAACACTGAAGCTTTCTTT. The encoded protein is CSARDMGSNTEAFF.

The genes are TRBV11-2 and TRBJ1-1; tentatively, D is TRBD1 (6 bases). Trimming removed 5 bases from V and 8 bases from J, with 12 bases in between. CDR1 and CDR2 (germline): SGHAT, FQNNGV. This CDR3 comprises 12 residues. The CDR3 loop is CASSPGGGEAFF. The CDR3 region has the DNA TGTGCCAGCAGCCCGGGGGGGGGCGAAGCTTTCTTT.

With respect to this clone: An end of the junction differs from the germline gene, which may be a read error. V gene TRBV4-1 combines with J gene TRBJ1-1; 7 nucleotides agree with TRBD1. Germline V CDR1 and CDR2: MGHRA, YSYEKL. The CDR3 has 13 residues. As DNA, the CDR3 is TGCGACAGCAGCCAGAAGGGGGCTACAGAAGCTTTCTTT. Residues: CDSSQKGATEAFF.

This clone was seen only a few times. CDR3 DNA: TGTGCCAGCAGTCCAAGGACTAGCGGGCCCCTAGGGGAGCAGTTCTTC. Protein product: CASSPRTSGPLGEQFF. This chain connects TRBV27 to TRBJ2-1; 11 positions agree with TRBD2. The CDR3 covers 16 residues. Germline values: CDR1 MNHEY, CDR2 SMNVEV (reference sequence). V was pared by 5 bases and J by 10 bases, with 13 bases of the junction left unmatched.

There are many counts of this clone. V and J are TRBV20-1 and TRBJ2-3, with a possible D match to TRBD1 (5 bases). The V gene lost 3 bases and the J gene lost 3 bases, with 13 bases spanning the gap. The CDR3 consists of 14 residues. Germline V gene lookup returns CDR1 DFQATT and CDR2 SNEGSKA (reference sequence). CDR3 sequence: CSASSQGLTDTQYF. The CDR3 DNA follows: TGCAGTGCTAGCAGCCAGGGATTAACAGATACGCAGTATTTT.

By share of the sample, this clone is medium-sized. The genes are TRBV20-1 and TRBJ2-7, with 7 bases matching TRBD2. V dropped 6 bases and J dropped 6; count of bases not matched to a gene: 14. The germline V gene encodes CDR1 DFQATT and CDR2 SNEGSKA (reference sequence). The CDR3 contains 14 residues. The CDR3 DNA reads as TGCAGTGCCGACGAGGGACTCAGCGGGGTCGAGCAGTACTTC. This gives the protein CSADEGLSGVEQYF.

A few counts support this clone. The CDR3: CASRSLKGGTGGEQYF. CDR3 bases: TGTGCCAGCAGAAGTTTAAAGGGCGGGACAGGGGGCGAGCAGTACTTC. The V call is TRBV27, the J call TRBJ2-7; 11 positions match TRBD1. Germline V lookup: CDR1 MNHEY, CDR2 SMNVEV (reference sequence). V trimming: 6 bases; J trimming: 6 bases; junction bases outside the gene matches: 13. The length of the CDR3 is 16 residues.

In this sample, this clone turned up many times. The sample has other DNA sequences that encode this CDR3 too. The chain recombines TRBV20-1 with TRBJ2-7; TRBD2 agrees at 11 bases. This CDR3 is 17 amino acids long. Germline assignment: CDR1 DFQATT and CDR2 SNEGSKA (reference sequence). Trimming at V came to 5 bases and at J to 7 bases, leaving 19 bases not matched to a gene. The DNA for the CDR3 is TGCAGTGCTGGCGGCGCGGCTAGCGGGGGGCCAGGCTATGAGCAGTACTTC. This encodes CSAGGAASGGPGYEQYF.

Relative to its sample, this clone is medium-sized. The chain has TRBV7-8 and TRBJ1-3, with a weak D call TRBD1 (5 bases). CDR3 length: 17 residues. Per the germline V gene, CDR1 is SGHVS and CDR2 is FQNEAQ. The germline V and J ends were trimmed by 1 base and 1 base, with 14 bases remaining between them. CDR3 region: CASSLVAGAYSGNTIYF. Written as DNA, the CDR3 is TGTGCCAGCAGCTTAGTGGCCGGGGCCTATTCTGGAAACACCATATATTTT. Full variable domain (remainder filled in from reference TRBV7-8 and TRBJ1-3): GAGVSQSPRYKVAKRGQDVALRCDPISGHVSLFWYQQALGQGPEFLTYFQNEAQLDKSGLPSDRFFAERPEGSVSTLKIQRTQQEDSAVYLCASSLVAGAYSGNTIYFGEGSWLTVV.

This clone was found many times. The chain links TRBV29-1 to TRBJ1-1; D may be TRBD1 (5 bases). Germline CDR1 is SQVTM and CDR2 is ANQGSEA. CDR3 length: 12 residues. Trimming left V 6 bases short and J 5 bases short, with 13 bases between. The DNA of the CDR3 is TGCAGCGTAAGTGCCGGGGGGACTGAAGCTTTCTTT. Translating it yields CSVSAGGTEAFF. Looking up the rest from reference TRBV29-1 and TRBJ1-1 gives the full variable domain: SAVISQKPSRDICQRGTSLTIQCQVDSQVTMMFWYRQQPGQSLTLIATANQGSEATYESGFVIDKFPISRPNLTFSTLTVSNMSPEDSSIYLCSVSAGGTEAFFGQGTRLTVV.

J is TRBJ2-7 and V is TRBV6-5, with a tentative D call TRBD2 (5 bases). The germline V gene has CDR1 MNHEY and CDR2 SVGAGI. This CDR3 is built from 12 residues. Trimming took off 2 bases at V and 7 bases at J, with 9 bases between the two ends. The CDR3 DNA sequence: TGTGCCAGCAGTTACGGAGGCCTAGAGCAGTACTTC. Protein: CASSYGGLEQYF.

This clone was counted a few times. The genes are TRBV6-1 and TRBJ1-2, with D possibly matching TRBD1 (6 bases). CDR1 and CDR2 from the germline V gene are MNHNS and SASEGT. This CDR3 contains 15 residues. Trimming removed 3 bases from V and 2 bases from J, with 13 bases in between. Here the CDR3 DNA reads TGTGCCAGCAGTGAGAACAGGGCTAAGAACTATGGCTACACCTTC. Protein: CASSENRAKNYGYTF.

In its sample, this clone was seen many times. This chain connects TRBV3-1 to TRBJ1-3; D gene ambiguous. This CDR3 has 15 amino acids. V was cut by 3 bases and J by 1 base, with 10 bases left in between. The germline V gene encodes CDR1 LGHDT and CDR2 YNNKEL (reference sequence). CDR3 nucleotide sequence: TGTGCCAGCAGCCAGGGAGTAACGTCTGGAAACACCATATATTTT. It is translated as CASSQGVTSGNTIYF. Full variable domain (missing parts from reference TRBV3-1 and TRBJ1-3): DTAVSQTPKYLVTQMGNDKSIKCEQNLGHDTMYWYKQDSKKFLKIMFSYNNKELIINETVPNRFSPKSPDKAHLNLHINSLELGDSAVYFCASSQGVTSGNTIYFGEGSWLTVV.

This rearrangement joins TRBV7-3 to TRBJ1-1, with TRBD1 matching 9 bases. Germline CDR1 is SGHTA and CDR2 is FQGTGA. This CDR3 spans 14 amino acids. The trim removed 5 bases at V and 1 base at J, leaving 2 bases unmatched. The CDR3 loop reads CASSVDRGNTEAFF. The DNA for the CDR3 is TGTGCCAGCAGCGTGGACAGGGGGAACACTGAAGCTTTCTTT. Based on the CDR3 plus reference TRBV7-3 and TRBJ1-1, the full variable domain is GAGVSQTPSNKVTEKGKYVELRCDPISGHTALYWYRQSLGQGPEFLIYFQGTGAADDSGLPNDRFFAVRPEGSVSTLKIQRTERGDSAVYLCASSVDRGNTEAFFGQGTRLTVV.

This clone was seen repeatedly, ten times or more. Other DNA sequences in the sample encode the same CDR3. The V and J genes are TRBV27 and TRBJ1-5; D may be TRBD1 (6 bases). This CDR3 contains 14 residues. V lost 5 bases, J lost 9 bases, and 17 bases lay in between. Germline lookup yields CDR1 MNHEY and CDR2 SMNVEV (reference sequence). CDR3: CASSPGTTYPPQHF. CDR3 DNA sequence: TGTGCCAGCAGTCCTGGGACAACTTATCCGCCCCAGCATTTT.

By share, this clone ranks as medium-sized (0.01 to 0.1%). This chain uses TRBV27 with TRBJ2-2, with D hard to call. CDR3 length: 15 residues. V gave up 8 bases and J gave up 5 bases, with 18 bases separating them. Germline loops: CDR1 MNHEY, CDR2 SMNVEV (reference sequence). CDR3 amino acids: CASGRVGGRTGELFF. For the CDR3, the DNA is TGTGCCAGCGGACGAGTGGGTGGAAGGACCGGGGAGCTGTTTTTT.

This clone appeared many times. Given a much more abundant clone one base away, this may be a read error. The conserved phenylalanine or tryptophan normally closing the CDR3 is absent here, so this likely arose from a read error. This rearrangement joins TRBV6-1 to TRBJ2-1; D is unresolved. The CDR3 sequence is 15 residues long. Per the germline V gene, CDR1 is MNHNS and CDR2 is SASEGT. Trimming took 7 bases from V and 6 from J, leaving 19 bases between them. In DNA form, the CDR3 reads TGTGCCAGCAACTCCGGCTGGGGTGTTTTCAATGAGCAGTTCCTC. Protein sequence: CASNSGWGVFNEQFL.

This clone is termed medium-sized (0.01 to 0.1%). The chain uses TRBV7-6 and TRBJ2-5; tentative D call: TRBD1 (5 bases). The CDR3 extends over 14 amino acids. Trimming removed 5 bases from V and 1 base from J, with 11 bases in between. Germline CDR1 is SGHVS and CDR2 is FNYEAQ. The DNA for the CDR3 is TGTGCCAGCAGCCACCTTAGGGGCCAAGAGACCCAGTACTTC. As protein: CASSHLRGQETQYF.

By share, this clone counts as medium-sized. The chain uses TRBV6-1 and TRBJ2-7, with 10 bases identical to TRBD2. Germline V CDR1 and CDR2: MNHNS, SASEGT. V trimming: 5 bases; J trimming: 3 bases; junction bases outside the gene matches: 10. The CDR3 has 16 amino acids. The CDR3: CASSTLSSGSLYEQYF. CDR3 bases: TGTGCCAGCAGTACCCTATCTAGCGGGAGCCTCTACGAGCAGTACTTC.

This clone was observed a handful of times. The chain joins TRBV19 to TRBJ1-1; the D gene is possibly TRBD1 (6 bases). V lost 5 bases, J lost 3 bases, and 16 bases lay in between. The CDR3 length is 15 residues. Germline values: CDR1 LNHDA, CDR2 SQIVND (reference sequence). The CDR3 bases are TGTGCCAGTAGTCCGTGGGGGCCTACTGACACTGAAGCTTTCTTT. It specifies CASSPWGPTDTEAFF.

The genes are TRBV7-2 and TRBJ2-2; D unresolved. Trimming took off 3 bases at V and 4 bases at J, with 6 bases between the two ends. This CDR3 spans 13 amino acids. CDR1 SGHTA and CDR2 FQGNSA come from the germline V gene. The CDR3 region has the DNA TGTGCCAGCAGCTTTGCTAGCACCGGGGAGCTGTTTTTT. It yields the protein CASSFASTGELFF.

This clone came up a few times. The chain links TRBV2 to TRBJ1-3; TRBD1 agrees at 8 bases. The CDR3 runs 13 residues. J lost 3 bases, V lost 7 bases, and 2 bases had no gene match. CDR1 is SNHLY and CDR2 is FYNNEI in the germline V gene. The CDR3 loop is CASKTGGGNTIYF. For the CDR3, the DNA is TGTGCCAGCAAAACAGGGGGTGGAAACACCATATATTTT.

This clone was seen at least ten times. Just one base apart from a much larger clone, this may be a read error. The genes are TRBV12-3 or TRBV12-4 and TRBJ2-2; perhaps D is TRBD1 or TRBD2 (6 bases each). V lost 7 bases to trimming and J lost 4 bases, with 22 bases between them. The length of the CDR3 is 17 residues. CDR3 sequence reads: CASTYWRGVETTGELFF. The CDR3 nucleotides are TGTGCCAGCACCTATTGGAGGGGGGTGGAAACCACCGGGGAGCTGTTTTTT.

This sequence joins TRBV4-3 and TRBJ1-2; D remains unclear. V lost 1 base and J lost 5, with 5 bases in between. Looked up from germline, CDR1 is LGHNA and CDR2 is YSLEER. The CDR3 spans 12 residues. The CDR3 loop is CASSQGNYGYTF. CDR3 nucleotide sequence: TGCGCCAGCAGCCAAGGGAATTATGGCTACACCTTC.